This T cell receptor (beta chain) appears in the sequencing data of a study of blood T cell repertoires in COVID-19. The CDR3 contains 14 residues. Germline V lookup: CDR1 LGHDT, CDR2 YNNKEL (reference sequence). The germline V and J ends were trimmed by 0 bases and 5 bases, with 9 bases remaining between them. Assay: immunoSEQ multiplex PCR; the TCRdb copy retains only in-frame clones and omits some. The sample holds 90,000 to 110,000 clones, approximately 84% seen once. The chain couples TRBV3-1 (or the pseudogene TRBV3-2) to TRBJ2-3; D possibly corresponds to TRBD2 (5 bases). The sequence derives from a woman aged 50 to 60 with acute or convalescent COVID-19. Specimen: peripheral blood. CDR3 DNA: TGTGCCAGCAGCCAAGATCTTGGGAGAGATACGCAGTATTTT. This gives the protein CASSQDLGRDTQYF.